The clone carrying this T cell receptor beta chain was seen only a few times. Its antigen is as yet unknown. This sample is drawn from a study of T-cell memory formation after mild COVID-19. Study-wide points: Pre-infection memory held some responding clones, suggesting pre-existing cross-reactive T cells responded.

TCRdb re-called the 5' RACE reads with MiXCR, one entry per CDR3 protein. The data hold 380,000 or so distinct CDR3 sequences, with approximately 15% observed a single time. The clonotype originates from a man between 18 and 29 years old who had mild COVID-19 (a few samples of this study predate the infection). Cell type and time point are not known. The sample comprised PBMCs or a T cell subset sorted from them (not recorded which).

The CDR3 region is CASSQVSGFSTDTQYF. CDR3 DNA sequence: TGTGCCAGCAGCCAAGTGTCGGGGTTCAGTACAGATACGCAGTATTTT. The chain recombines TRBV4-2 with TRBJ2-3; D might be TRBD2 (5 bases). CDR1 is LGHNA, CDR2 YNFKEQ, per germline. The CDR3 has 16 residues. V lost 1 base and J 3 bases, leaving 14 bases between the germline ends.